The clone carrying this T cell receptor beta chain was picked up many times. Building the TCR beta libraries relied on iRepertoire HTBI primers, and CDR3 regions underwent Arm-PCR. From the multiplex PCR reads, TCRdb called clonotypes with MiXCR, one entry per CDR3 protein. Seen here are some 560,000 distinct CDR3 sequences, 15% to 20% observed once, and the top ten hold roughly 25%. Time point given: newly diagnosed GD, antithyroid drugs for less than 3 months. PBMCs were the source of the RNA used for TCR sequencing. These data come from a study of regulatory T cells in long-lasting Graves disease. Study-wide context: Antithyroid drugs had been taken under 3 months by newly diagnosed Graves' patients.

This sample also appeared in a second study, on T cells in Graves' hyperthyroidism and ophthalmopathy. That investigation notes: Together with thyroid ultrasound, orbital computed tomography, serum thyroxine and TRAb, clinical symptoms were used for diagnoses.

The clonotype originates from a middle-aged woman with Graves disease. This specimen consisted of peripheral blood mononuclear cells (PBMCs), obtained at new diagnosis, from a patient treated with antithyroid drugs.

CDR3 residues: CASSLREQALYGYTF. In DNA form, the CDR3 reads TGTGCCAGCAGCTTGCGGGAGCAGGCCCTCTATGGCTACACCTTC. This sequence joins TRBV5-5 and TRBJ1-2; no clear D gene. The CDR3 has 15 residues. The V gene's germline CDR1 is SGHKS and CDR2 YYEKEE (reference sequence). With 1 base removed from V and 4 bases from J, the gap between germline ends came to 14 bases.